This TCR beta chain was obtained from a study of blood T cell repertoires in COVID-19. Study details: Samples of COVID-19 (acute and convalescent) were obtained from the United States, Italy and Spain. The analysed material was cDNA or gDNA that came from T cells, B-cell-depleted T cells, or PBMCs.

The CDR3 sequence is 13 residues long. CDR1 is SQVTM, CDR2 ANQGSEA, per germline. J was trimmed by 9 bases and V by 5 bases; bases with no gene match: 8. In the source study's methods: Nucleated cell counts were estimated from reference gene primer amplification. The repertoire was sequenced with immunoSEQ multiplex PCR; TCRdb's copy has only in-frame clones and lacks some. V and J calls and clone size are as listed in that table; D and trimming were resolved from the DNA. Of hundreds of thousands of clones detected, around nine tenths appear once; the ten largest clones hold more than 5.5%. Those enrolled in Seattle joined during active infection and were followed longitudinally afterward.

Sequencing was done on a sample of peripheral blood. This receptor was identified in a woman in her seventies with COVID-19, enrolled during active disease. V is TRBV29-1 and J is TRBJ1-1, with 11 bases aligning to TRBD1. This CDR3 reads CSVRTGGDSQAFF. CDR3 nucleotide sequence: TGCAGCGTTCGGACAGGGGGCGACTCACAAGCTTTCTTT.